The present TCR beta chain was sequenced within a study of cytomegalovirus exposure and HLA in healthy donors. Both 60 Vbeta primers and 13 Jbeta primers went into the PCR. Assay: immunoSEQ multiplex PCR; the TCRdb copy retains only in-frame clones and omits some. The table has roughly 130,000 clones, less than 85% seen once. This clone was found once. There are 13 residues in the CDR3. Germline assignment: CDR1 SGDLS and CDR2 YYNGEE. Trimming shortened V by 6 bases and J by 7 bases, and 14 bases separated the two germline ends. The sample was PBMCs. The TCR originated in a male donor in good health and CMV-seronegative. The chain combines TRBV9 with TRBJ2-1, with a tentative D call TRBD2 (5 bases). The CDR3: CASNLPSNNEQFF. For the CDR3, the DNA is TGTGCCAGCAACCTACCTAGCAATAATGAGCAGTTCTTC.